Presented here are 29 T cell receptor beta chains from one specimen sequenced in a study of blood T cell repertoires in COVID-19. Sequenced by immunoSEQ multiplex PCR; TCRdb stores in-frame clones only, minus some. In the table there are fewer than 400,000 clones, around nine tenths of which are singletons. Source material: peripheral blood. These receptors all come from a human donor in a cohort sampled during active COVID-19.

As DNA, the CDR3 is TGTGCCAGCAAAGACAGGGCCAGCTCCTACGAGCAGTACTTC. Protein product: CASKDRASSYEQYF. The chain carries TRBV19 and TRBJ2-7; TRBD1 matches at 7 bases. CDR3 length: 14 amino acids. V dropped 9 bases and J dropped 0; count of bases not matched to a gene: 8. Germline lookup yields CDR1 LNHDA and CDR2 SQIVND (reference sequence).

The genes are TRBV12-3 or TRBV12-4 and TRBJ2-7, with D maybe TRBD2 (5 bases). V dropped 3 bases and J dropped 12 bases, with 15 bases sitting between them. This CDR3 comprises 12 residues. The CDR3 sequence: CASSLGSQSPYF. In DNA form, the CDR3 reads TGTGCCAGCAGTTTGGGGAGCCAGAGCCCGTACTTC.

V and J are TRBV24-1 and TRBJ2-7, with D possibly matching TRBD2 (6 bases). V lost 4 bases and J lost 1, with 13 bases in between. The CDR3 is 15 residues long. In germline, CDR1 is KGHDR, CDR2 SFDVKD. The CDR3 DNA reads TGTGCCACCAGTGACCCGATAGCGGTGTCCTACGAGCAGTACTTC. This codes for CATSDPIAVSYEQYF.

In nucleotides, the CDR3 is TGTGCCAGCAGCTTGGGACAGGGGAGGGCTCAGCCCCAGCATTTT. The encoded protein is CASSLGQGRAQPQHF. The chain links TRBV5-5 to TRBJ1-5; 8 nucleotides line up with TRBD1. The CDR3 covers 15 residues. Trimming removed 0 bases from V and 6 bases from J; junction bases left unmatched: 5. The V gene's germline CDR1 is SGHKS and CDR2 YYEKEE (reference sequence). Drawing the rest from reference TRBV5-5 and TRBJ1-5, the complete variable domain is DAGVTQSPTHLIKTRGQQVTLRCSPISGHKSVSWYQQVLGQGPQFIFQYYEKEERGRGNFPDRFSARQFPNYSSELNVNALLLGDSALYLCASSLGQGRAQPQHFGDGTRLSIL.

This clone was detected once. The chain employs TRBV5-6 and TRBJ1-4; D perhaps matches TRBD1 (5 bases). V was shortened by 4 bases and J by 0 bases, with 10 bases between the two germline ends. Germline V CDR1 and CDR2: SGHDT, YYEEEE. This CDR3 is built from 15 residues. CDR3 in amino acids: CASSATAATNEKLFF. The CDR3 coding sequence is TGTGCCAGCAGCGCGACAGCCGCAACTAATGAAAAACTGTTTTTT.

The chain carries TRBV28 and TRBJ2-1; D may be TRBD1 (5 bases). The CDR3 length is 15 residues. V was trimmed by 3 bases and J by 2 bases, leaving 11 bases between them. Germline CDR1 MDHEN, CDR2 SYDVKM. CDR3 DNA: TGTGCCAGCAGTTTGGGGCGGCAGACCTACAATGAGCAGTTCTTC. The encoded protein is CASSLGRQTYNEQFF.

J is TRBJ1-1 and V is TRBV28; D unresolved. The CDR3 consists of 15 residues. Per the germline V gene, CDR1 is MDHEN and CDR2 is SYDVKM. The V end was cut by 10 bases, the J end by 6 bases, with 24 bases between. CDR3 DNA: TGTGCCATCACGGGCGGATTTGGAGGTCTCCCTGAAGCTTTCTTT. It yields the protein CAITGGFGGLPEAFF.

This chain links TRBV30 with TRBJ1-4; TRBD1 agrees at 7 bases. Germline CDR1 is GTSNPN and CDR2 is SVGIG (reference sequence). J gave up 4 bases and V 3 bases, and 5 bases lay outside the gene matches. CDR3 length: 14 residues. CDR3 nucleotides: TGTGCCTGGAGGGGGGGACAGAATAATGAAAAACTGTTTTTT. Its protein product is CAWRGGQNNEKLFF.

The V and J genes are TRBV7-9 and TRBJ2-5; D perhaps matches TRBD1 (5 bases). The CDR3 length is 15 residues. Trimming pared 0 bases from V and 4 bases from J, leaving 12 bases between. Germline CDR1 SEHNR, CDR2 FQNEAQ (reference sequence). CDR3: CASSLAQGRAETQYF. The CDR3 DNA is TGTGCCAGCAGCTTAGCGCAAGGCAGGGCAGAGACCCAGTACTTC.

The chain recombines TRBV9 with TRBJ2-2; 11 nucleotides line up with TRBD2. The CDR3 runs 16 residues. The germline gives CDR1 SGDLS, CDR2 YYNGEE. The junction had 6 bases not matched to a gene; V was cut back by 4 bases and J by 4 bases. CDR3 loop: CASSKGLAGGTGELFF. In DNA form, the CDR3 reads TGTGCCAGCAGCAAAGGGCTAGCGGGAGGCACCGGGGAGCTGTTTTTT. The full variable domain, in which reference TRBV9 and TRBJ2-2 provide the parts outside the CDR3, is DSGVTQTPKHLITATGQRVTLRCSPRSGDLSVYWYQQSLDQGLQFLIQYYNGEERAKGNILERFSAQQFPDLHSELNLSSLELGDSALYFCASSKGLAGGTGELFFGEGSRLTVL.

This clone was observed a few times. This rearrangement joins TRBV2 to TRBJ1-2; 8 nucleotides line up with TRBD1. Trimming removed 10 bases from V and 4 bases from J; junction bases left unmatched: 8. Germline V CDR1 and CDR2: SNHLY, FYNNEI. The CDR3 covers 13 residues. CDR3 residues: CATRGQGVYGYTF. CDR3 nucleotide sequence: TGTGCCACCCGCGGACAGGGCGTCTATGGCTACACCTTC.

J is TRBJ2-1 and V is TRBV19, with TRBD2 matching over 7 bases. From germline, CDR1 is LNHDA and CDR2 SQIVND (reference sequence). The CDR3 is made up of 19 amino acids. The V and J ends lost 5 bases and 2 bases, in that order; junction bases with no gene match: 18. This chain's CDR3 is CASSSLARGRGATYNEQFF. Written as DNA, the CDR3 is TGTGCCAGTAGTTCACTAGCGAGGGGCAGAGGGGCCACCTACAATGAGCAGTTCTTC. The full variable domain, completed using reference TRBV19 and TRBJ2-1, is DGGITQSPKYLFRKEGQNVTLSCEQNLNHDAMYWYRQDPGQGLRLIYYSQIVNDFQKGDIAEGYSVSREKKESFPLTVTSAQKNPTAFYLCASSSLARGRGATYNEQFFGPGTRLTVL.

This clone was counted between two and nine times. CDR3 in amino acids: CASSSRLAGGPGETQYF. CDR3 coding DNA: TGTGCCAGCAGCAGCCGACTAGCGGGGGGGCCGGGGGAGACCCAGTACTTC. The chain employs TRBV5-4 and TRBJ2-5; 14 positions match TRBD2. Looked up from germline, CDR1 is SGHNT and CDR2 is YYREEE (reference sequence). J lost 5 bases, V lost 4 bases, and 10 bases had no gene match. The CDR3 is 17 residues long.

The J gene is TRBJ2-5, the V gene TRBV21-1; TRBD2 is the table's D call, not checked against the DNA. TRBV21-1 is a known pseudogene. The CDR3 consists of 15 residues. For the CDR3, the DNA is TGTGCCAGCAGCAAAGCGTACAGGGAGGGAGAGACCCAGTACTTC. Its protein is CASSKAYREGETQYF.

V gene TRBV9 combines with J gene TRBJ2-5; tentative D call: TRBD1 (6 bases). The CDR3 extends over 13 amino acids. CDR1 and CDR2 from the germline V gene are SGDLS and YYNGEE. Trimming pared 6 bases from V and 5 bases from J, leaving 14 bases between. The CDR3 DNA is TGTGCCAGCAACCAACAGGGCCGGGAGACCCAGTACTTC. Residues: CASNQQGRETQYF.

The V gene is TRBV5-1, the J gene TRBJ2-5; D call uncertain. V shed 1 base and J shed 1 base, with 8 bases lying between them. Germline V CDR1 and CDR2: SGHRS, YFSETQ. The CDR3 sequence is 14 residues long. DNA for the CDR3: TGCGCCAGCAGCTTGTATCCAGGCCAAGAGACCCAGTACTTC. This codes for CASSLYPGQETQYF.

The gene calls are TRBV10-3 and TRBJ2-7; no clear D. Germline V gene sequence: CDR1 ENHRY, CDR2 SYGVKD. This CDR3 has 13 residues. V was pared by 3 bases and J by 3 bases, with 9 bases between. The CDR3 is CAISENLNYEQYF. CDR3 bases: TGTGCCATCAGTGAAAATCTTAACTACGAGCAGTACTTC.

This chain connects TRBV27 to TRBJ2-1; a possible D gene is TRBD1 (5 bases). The germline CDR1 and CDR2 sequences are MNHEY and SMNVEV (reference sequence). The CDR3 extends over 13 amino acids. The V gene lost 5 bases and the J gene lost 4 bases, with 9 bases spanning the gap. CDR3 sequence reads: CASSRYRYNEQFF. CDR3 nucleotides: TGTGCCAGCAGTAGATACAGGTACAATGAGCAGTTCTTC.

The chain has TRBV5-6 and TRBJ2-7, with D perhaps TRBD1 (6 bases). The CDR3 has 13 amino acids. The germline V gene has CDR1 SGHDT and CDR2 YYEEEE. The V end lost 2 bases, the J end lost 3 bases, and 9 bases lay between the germline ends. As DNA, the CDR3 is TGTGCCAGCAGCTTTGGACAGAACTACGAGCAGTACTTC. Translating it yields CASSFGQNYEQYF.

The chain is built from TRBV28 and TRBJ2-2; D is possibly TRBD1 (6 bases). The CDR3 runs to 13 residues. Trimming pared 5 bases from V and 4 bases from J, leaving 8 bases between. The germline CDR1 and CDR2 sequences are MDHEN and SYDVKM. CDR3 sequence: CASSGGPTGELFF. The DNA for the CDR3 is TGTGCCAGCAGTGGGGGCCCCACCGGGGAGCTGTTTTTT. The variable domain in full, with the rest retrieved from reference TRBV28 and TRBJ2-2, is DVKVTQSSRYLVKRTGEKVFLECVQDMDHENMFWYRQDPGLGLRLIYFSYDVKMKEKGDIPEGYSVSREKKERFSLILESASTNQTSMYLCASSGGPTGELFFGEGSRLTVL.

The V and J genes are TRBV5-6 and TRBJ1-1, with 7 bases matching TRBD1. The CDR3 covers 14 residues. Unmatched junction bases numbered 7, after V lost 3 bases and J lost 5 bases. Germline-derived CDR1 and CDR2 are SGHDT and YYEEEE. The chain's CDR3 is CASSWGTVGTEAFF. CDR3 DNA sequence: TGTGCCAGCAGCTGGGGGACAGTAGGGACTGAAGCTTTCTTT.

V and J are TRBV9 and TRBJ1-1; D is unresolved. This CDR3 region has 11 residues. V shed 3 bases and J shed 10 bases, with 10 bases lying between them. Germline CDR1 reads SGDLS; CDR2 reads YYNGEE. The DNA for the CDR3 is TGTGCCAGCAGCGACGCCGGGAGAGCTTTCTTT. Translated: CASSDAGRAFF.

The chain is built from TRBV11-2 and TRBJ2-5; 11 bases map to TRBD2. The V segment lost 9 bases and the J segment 4 bases; nucleotides outside the gene matches: 22. In germline, CDR1 is SGHAT, CDR2 FQNNGV. The CDR3 sequence is 19 residues long. The CDR3 region is CASREALWGSGRALETQYF. In DNA, the CDR3 is TGTGCCAGTAGAGAGGCTTTGTGGGGTAGCGGGAGGGCCTTAGAGACCCAGTACTTC.

Written as DNA, the CDR3 is TGTGCCACCAGTGATCCCTTGTTACAGGGGTCGGGAGAGACCCAGTACTTC. Protein sequence: CATSDPLLQGSGETQYF. This chain links TRBV24-1 with TRBJ2-5; 7 bases map to TRBD1. The ends lost 3 bases at V and 4 bases at J; junction bases unmatched: 13. The germline V gene encodes CDR1 KGHDR and CDR2 SFDVKD. CDR3 length equals 17 residues.

This clone has just one count. The V gene is TRBV6-5, the J gene TRBJ2-5; a weak D match, TRBD2 (6 bases). The CDR3 has 14 amino acids. Germline CDR1 and CDR2: MNHEY and SVGAGI. Trimming cost V 5 bases and J 9 bases, with 19 bases left between them. CDR3 bases: TGTGCCAGCAGTCGTCGGGACTCCGGGGCATCCCAGTACTTC. Amino acid sequence: CASSRRDSGASQYF.

This clone has only one observation. The CDR3 bases are TGTGCCAGCAGCGTAGGACTAGCGGGAGCTTTAGAGACCCAGTACTTC. It encodes CASSVGLAGALETQYF. The chain combines TRBV9 with TRBJ2-5; 12 bases are shared with TRBD2. This CDR3 is built from 16 residues. With 0 bases clipped from V and 4 bases from J, the junction kept 4 bases outside the gene matches. Germline V lookup: CDR1 SGDLS, CDR2 YYNGEE. Filled out from reference TRBV9 and TRBJ2-5, the complete variable domain reads DSGVTQTPKHLITATGQRVTLRCSPRSGDLSVYWYQQSLDQGLQFLIQYYNGEERAKGNILERFSAQQFPDLHSELNLSSLELGDSALYFCASSVGLAGALETQYFGPGTRLLVL.

The chain recombines TRBV18 with TRBJ1-4; possible D gene TRBD1, 6 bases. The V end lost 5 bases, the J end lost 0 bases, and 16 bases lay between the germline ends. The CDR3 runs 17 residues. Germline lookup yields CDR1 KGHSH and CDR2 LQKENI. This CDR3 is CASSDRDTDATNEKLFF. CDR3 nucleotides: TGTGCCAGCTCAGACCGGGACACAGATGCAACTAATGAAAAACTGTTTTTT.

The genes are TRBV5-4 and TRBJ2-5, with D perhaps matching TRBD2 (6 bases). Trimming stripped 1 base from V and 2 bases from J, with 9 bases between. This CDR3 is 14 amino acids long. Germline assignment: CDR1 SGHNT and CDR2 YYREEE (reference sequence). For the CDR3, the DNA is TGTGCCAGCAGCTTGAAGGCGGGACAAGAGACCCAGTACTTC. This encodes CASSLKAGQETQYF.

The chain couples TRBV3-1 (or the pseudogene TRBV3-2) to TRBJ1-1; no reliable D call. Trimming cost V 4 bases and J 7 bases, with 13 bases left between them. Germline CDR1 reads LGHDT; CDR2 reads YNNKEL (reference sequence). The CDR3 length is 13 residues. CDR3 coding DNA: TGTGCCAGCAGCCGTCGATTGAGAGGTGAAGCTTTCTTT. Encoded protein: CASSRRLRGEAFF.